This T cell receptor beta chain was obtained from a study of blood T cell repertoires in COVID-19. Study background: PBMCs, B-cell-depleted T cells, or T cells were the source of the cDNA or gDNA that made up the material.

As originally analysed: Amplification from reference gene primers served as the basis for estimated nucleated cell counts. Libraries were prepared by immunoSEQ multiplex PCR; TCRdb keeps only in-frame clonotypes and omits some of them. Clone size and the V and J calls come from that table; the DNA yielded D and trimming. The profile shows 100,000 to 110,000 clones, almost 80% of them singletons. Unmatched junction bases numbered 11, after V lost 4 bases and J lost 5 bases. This CDR3 is 15 amino acids long. Germline CDR1 and CDR2: SGHNT and YYREEE (reference sequence). The chain combines TRBV5-4 with TRBJ2-5; 7 bases align to TRBD2. Sequencing was done on a sample of peripheral blood. This sequence was found in a man between 65 and 85 years old with active or convalescent COVID-19. The CDR3 DNA is TGTGCCAGCAGCCCAGCCGGGACTAAGAGTGAGACCCAGTACTTC. As protein: CASSPAGTKSETQYF. Full variable domain (outside the CDR3, taken from reference TRBV5-4 and TRBJ2-5): ETGVTQSPTHLIKTRGQQVTLRCSSQSGHNTVSWYQQALGQGPQFIFQYYREEENGRGNFPPRFSGLQFPNYSSELNVNALELDDSALYLCASSPAGTKSETQYFGPGTRLLVL.